This T cell receptor beta chain stems from a study of cytomegalovirus exposure and HLA in healthy donors. Findings of the study overall: Specificity for CMV antigens was confirmed in vitro for three of the CMV-associated chains. Altogether, 164 TCR beta chains were recorded as cytomegalovirus-associated. About 90% or about 30% of the time was how often most TCR beta V segments were productive, according to an earlier analysis.

Primers: 60 Vbeta forward and 13 Jbeta reverse. Profiled with immunoSEQ multiplex PCR; TCRdb holds only in-frame clones, not every one. The sample carries fewer than 250,000 clones, 83% recorded once. The CDR3 contains 15 residues. V lost 4 bases and J lost 7; bases outside the gene matches: 9. CDR1 and CDR2 from the germline V gene are SGHRS and YFSETQ. On this clone: Its antigen is unknown.

The sequence was collected from a girl between 5 and 17 years old in good health and CMV-seronegative. Material for sequencing was PBMCs. The chain is built from TRBV5-1 and TRBJ1-3; 9 nucleotides line up with TRBD1. The CDR3 nucleotides are TGCGCCAGCAGCACGGAGACCGGGACAGGGAACACCATATATTTT. Its translation: CASSTETGTGNTIYF.